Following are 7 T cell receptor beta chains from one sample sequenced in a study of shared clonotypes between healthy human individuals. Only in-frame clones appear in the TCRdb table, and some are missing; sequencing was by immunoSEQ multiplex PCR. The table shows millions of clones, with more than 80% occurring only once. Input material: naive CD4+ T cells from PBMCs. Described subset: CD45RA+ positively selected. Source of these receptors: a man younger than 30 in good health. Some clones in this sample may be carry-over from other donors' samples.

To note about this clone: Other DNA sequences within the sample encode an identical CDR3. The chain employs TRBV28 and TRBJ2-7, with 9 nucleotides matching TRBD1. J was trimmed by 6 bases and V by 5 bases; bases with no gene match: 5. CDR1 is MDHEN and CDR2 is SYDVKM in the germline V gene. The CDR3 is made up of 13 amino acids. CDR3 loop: CASSPGQGGEQYF. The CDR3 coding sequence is TGTGCCAGCAGTCCGGGACAGGGAGGCGAGCAGTACTTC.

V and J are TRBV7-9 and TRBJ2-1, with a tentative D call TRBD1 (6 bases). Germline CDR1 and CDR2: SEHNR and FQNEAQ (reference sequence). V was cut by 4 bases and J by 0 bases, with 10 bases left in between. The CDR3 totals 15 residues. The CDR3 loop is CASSSGQSSYNEQFF. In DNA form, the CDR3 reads TGTGCCAGCAGCTCCGGACAGAGCTCCTACAATGAGCAGTTCTTC.

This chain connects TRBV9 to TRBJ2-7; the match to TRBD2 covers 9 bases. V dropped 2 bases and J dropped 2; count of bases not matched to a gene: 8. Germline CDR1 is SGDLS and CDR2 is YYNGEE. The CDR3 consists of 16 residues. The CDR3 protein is CASSVIPTSGAYEQYF. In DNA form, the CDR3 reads TGTGCCAGCAGCGTTATCCCGACTAGCGGAGCCTACGAGCAGTACTTC.

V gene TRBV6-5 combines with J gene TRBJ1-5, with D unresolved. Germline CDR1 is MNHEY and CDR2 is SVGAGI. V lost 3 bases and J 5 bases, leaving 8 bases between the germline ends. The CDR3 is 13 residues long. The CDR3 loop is CASSYSGYQPQHF. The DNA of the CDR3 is TGTGCCAGCAGTTATTCGGGGTATCAGCCCCAGCATTTT.

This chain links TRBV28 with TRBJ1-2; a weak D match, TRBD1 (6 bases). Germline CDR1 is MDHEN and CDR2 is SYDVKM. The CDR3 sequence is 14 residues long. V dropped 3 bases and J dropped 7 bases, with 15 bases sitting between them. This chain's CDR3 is CASSFTGRFFGYTF. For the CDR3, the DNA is TGTGCCAGCAGTTTTACAGGGAGGTTTTTTGGCTACACCTTC.

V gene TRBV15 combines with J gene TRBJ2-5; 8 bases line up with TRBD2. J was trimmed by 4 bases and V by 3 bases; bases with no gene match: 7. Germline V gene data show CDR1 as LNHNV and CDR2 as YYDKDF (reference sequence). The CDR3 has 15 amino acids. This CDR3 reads CATSRGLGKGETQYF. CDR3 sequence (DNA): TGTGCCACCAGCAGGGGACTAGGGAAAGGAGAGACCCAGTACTTC.

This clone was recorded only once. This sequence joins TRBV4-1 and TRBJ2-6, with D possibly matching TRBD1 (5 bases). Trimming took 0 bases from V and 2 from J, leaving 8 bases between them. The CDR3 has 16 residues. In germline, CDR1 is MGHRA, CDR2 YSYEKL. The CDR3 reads CASSQERGAGANVLTF. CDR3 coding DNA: TGCGCCAGCAGCCAAGAAAGGGGCGCTGGGGCCAACGTCCTGACTTTC.